The 27 T cell receptor beta chains reported below all come from one sample, sequenced in a study of OX40 agonist ivuxolimab in advanced cancers. The assay was immunoSEQ multiplex PCR, and TCRdb's table has in-frame clones only and misses some. The table lists tens of thousands of clones, 92% of them singletons, with 25% in the top ten. The specimen comprised CD4+ or CD8+ T cells sorted from blood, sampled in a trial of the OX40 agonist ivuxolimab. All receptors derive from an adult with an advanced solid tumor such as melanoma, head and neck, liver or kidney cancer.

This rearrangement joins TRBV4-1 to TRBJ2-1; a weak D match, TRBD1 (6 bases). V was trimmed by 2 bases and J by 9 bases, leaving 23 bases between them. The CDR3 covers 17 residues. Germline V gene lookup returns CDR1 MGHRA and CDR2 YSYEKL. CDR3 in DNA: TGCGCCAGCAGCCAACAAGGGGGTAGCGACATGTTCTTTGAGCAGTTCTTC. Translation: CASSQQGGSDMFFEQFF.

The V call is TRBV5-5, the J call TRBJ1-4; 9 bases align to TRBD1. Per germline, CDR1 SGHKS and CDR2 YYEKEE (reference sequence). The CDR3 is made up of 14 amino acids. The trim removed 4 bases at V and 8 bases at J, leaving 6 bases unmatched. CDR3 in amino acids: CASSPGQGREKLFF. CDR3 sequence (DNA): TGTGCCAGCAGCCCAGGACAGGGGCGGGAAAAACTGTTTTTT.

The chain has TRBV7-3 and TRBJ2-5; perhaps TRBD2 as D (5 bases). CDR3 size: 12 residues. Germline CDR1 is SGHTA and CDR2 is FQGTGA. The V and J ends lost 2 bases and 4 bases respectively, with 5 bases between them. CDR3 sequence: CASSLLAETQYF. The CDR3 DNA sequence: TGTGCCAGCAGCTTACTAGCAGAGACCCAGTACTTC.

V and J are TRBV7-8 and TRBJ1-2; no reliable D call. V lost 4 bases and J lost 8, with 17 bases in between. Germline assignment: CDR1 SGHVS and CDR2 FQNEAQ. CDR3 length equals 14 residues. The chain's CDR3 is CASSSGGPVGGYTF. The CDR3 DNA follows: TGTGCCAGCAGCTCGGGTGGCCCCGTTGGAGGCTACACCTTC.

This clone was observed once. This chain uses TRBV10-3 with TRBJ2-3; the D is unclear. The CDR3 sequence is 12 residues long. The germline CDR1 and CDR2 sequences are ENHRY and SYGVKD. V was clipped by 4 bases and J by 6 bases, with 8 bases between them. In DNA, the CDR3 is TGTGCCATCAGTGCCTCCTGGGATACGCAGTATTTT. This sequence encodes CAISASWDTQYF.

The genes are TRBV30 and TRBJ2-3; perhaps TRBD1 as D (6 bases). The ends were cut back, 2 bases at V and 2 bases at J, with 17 bases in the middle. Germline CDR1 reads GTSNPN; CDR2 reads SVGIG (reference sequence). This CDR3 region has 16 residues. CDR3 region: CAWSLDREFYTDTQYF. CDR3 DNA sequence: TGTGCCTGGAGTTTGGACAGAGAGTTCTACACAGATACGCAGTATTTT.

The sample holds a few counts of this clone. The rearrangement links TRBV19 to TRBJ1-1; no clear D. Germline-derived CDR1 and CDR2 are LNHDA and SQIVND (reference sequence). The CDR3 sequence is 15 residues long. The germline V and J ends were trimmed by 0 bases and 0 bases, with 8 bases remaining between them. The CDR3 is CASSIDAFMNTEAFF. The CDR3 DNA reads as TGTGCCAGTAGTATAGATGCCTTCATGAACACTGAAGCTTTCTTT. The full variable domain, rest sourced from reference TRBV19 and TRBJ1-1, is DGGITQSPKYLFRKEGQNVTLSCEQNLNHDAMYWYRQDPGQGLRLIYYSQIVNDFQKGDIAEGYSVSREKKESFPLTVTSAQKNPTAFYLCASSIDAFMNTEAFFGQGTRLTVV.

This sequence joins TRBV5-5 and TRBJ2-7; D is ambiguous. The CDR3 is 14 residues long. Germline-derived CDR1 and CDR2 are SGHKS and YYEKEE (reference sequence). Between the trimmed V and J ends, which lost 0 bases and 3 bases, there was a span of 10 bases. CDR3 in amino acids: CASSLELGNYEQYF. In nucleotides, the CDR3 is TGTGCCAGCAGCTTGGAGCTGGGAAACTACGAGCAGTACTTC.

The chain combines TRBV7-9 with TRBJ2-7; possible D gene TRBD2, 6 bases. Germline-derived CDR1 and CDR2 are SEHNR and FQNEAQ (reference sequence). The CDR3 runs 15 residues. V lost 2 bases and J lost 6, with 17 bases in between. This chain's CDR3 is CASSLIGEAISEQYF. In DNA form, the CDR3 reads TGTGCCAGCAGCTTAATAGGGGAGGCGATCAGCGAGCAGTACTTC.

About this clone: One junction end does not reproduce the germline sequence, and a read error may be involved. This chain connects TRBV7-7 to TRBJ2-7, with 9 bases matching TRBD2. The CDR3 has 18 amino acids. Germline V gene data show CDR1 as SSHAT and CDR2 as FNYEAQ (reference sequence). The CDR3 here is CASSLGDGSAGGNYEQYF. In DNA, the CDR3 is TGTGCTAGCAGCTTAGGCGATGGCTCGGCGGGAGGGAACTACGAGCAGTACTTC.

In regard to this clone: The sample carries other DNA sequences with the same CDR3. This rearrangement joins TRBV7-3 to TRBJ1-5, with D possibly TRBD1 on 5 matching bases. The germline V gene has CDR1 SGHTA and CDR2 FQGTGA. The CDR3 is made up of 12 amino acids. Trimming left V 8 bases short and J 6 bases short, with 11 bases between. CDR3 protein: CASGQGSQPQHF. The CDR3 region has the DNA TGTGCCAGCGGCCAGGGCTCTCAGCCCCAGCATTTT.

J is TRBJ2-1 and V is TRBV9, with TRBD1 matching over 7 bases. The CDR3 contains 15 residues. Germline V gene sequence: CDR1 SGDLS, CDR2 YYNGEE. Losses at the gene ends were 3 bases for V and 5 bases for J; bases not matched to a gene: 8. The CDR3 DNA follows: TGTGCCAGCAGCGCCTCAGGACAGGCAAACAATGAGCAGTTCTTC. Translated, it gives CASSASGQANNEQFF.

The rearrangement uses TRBV18 and TRBJ1-1; D gene uncertain. Deletions cut 0 bases from V and 0 bases from J, with 8 bases between. CDR3 length: 15 residues. Germline V gene lookup returns CDR1 KGHSH and CDR2 LQKENI. The CDR3 loop reads CASSPPTEMNTEAFF. The CDR3 nucleotides are TGTGCCAGCTCACCACCGACGGAGATGAACACTGAAGCTTTCTTT.

This clone was detected only once. The gene calls are TRBV11-2 and TRBJ2-7; weak D call: TRBD1 (6 bases). The CDR3 is 15 amino acids. Germline V gene sequence: CDR1 SGHAT, CDR2 FQNNGV. Trimming shortened V by 2 bases and J by 3 bases, and 14 bases separated the two germline ends. CDR3 in amino acids: CASSLFGQGNYEQYF. In DNA, the CDR3 is TGTGCCAGCAGCTTATTCGGGCAGGGGAACTACGAGCAGTACTTC. Variable domain in full (rest from reference TRBV11-2 and TRBJ2-7): EAGVAQSPRYKIIEKRQSVAFWCNPISGHATLYWYQQILGQGPKLLIQFQNNGVVDDSQLPKDRFSAERLKGVDSTLKIQPAKLEDSAVYLCASSLFGQGNYEQYFGPGTRLTVT.

The chain combines TRBV14 with TRBJ1-1; no definite D call. Germline CDR1 is SGHDN and CDR2 is FVKESK. V lost 1 base and J lost 0, with 0 bases in between. The CDR3 has 12 amino acids. The CDR3 DNA follows: TGTGCCAGCAGCCAAGTGAACACTGAAGCTTTCTTT. Its translation: CASSQVNTEAFF.

The count of this clone is one. V and J are TRBV2 and TRBJ2-7; TRBD1 or TRBD2 may be the D gene (5 bases each). CDR1 and CDR2 from the germline V gene are SNHLY and FYNNEI. The germline V and J ends were trimmed by 7 bases and 4 bases, with 17 bases remaining between them. The CDR3 sequence is 14 residues long. CDR3 region: CASMVGTGPYEQYF. CDR3 bases: TGTGCCAGCATGGTCGGGACGGGTCCTTACGAGCAGTACTTC.

This sequence joins TRBV4-1 and TRBJ1-1, with D possibly matching TRBD1 (5 bases). CDR3 size: 13 residues. Germline V gene sequence: CDR1 MGHRA, CDR2 YSYEKL. Trimming removed 4 bases from V and 5 bases from J, with 11 bases in between. CDR3 DNA sequence: TGCGCCAGCAGCCCACGTCGGGGGACTGAAGCTTTCTTT. Translating gives CASSPRRGTEAFF.

The chain links TRBV7-9 to TRBJ2-2; possibly TRBD1 for D (5 bases). CDR3 length: 14 residues. The germline V and J ends were trimmed by 2 bases and 5 bases, with 9 bases remaining between them. Germline CDR1 and CDR2: SEHNR and FQNEAQ (reference sequence). The CDR3 bases are TGTGCCAGCAGCTTAAGGCCAGGGACCGGGGAGCTGTTTTTT. Translation: CASSLRPGTGELFF.

Only a few counts were recorded for this clone. This rearrangement joins TRBV28 to TRBJ2-7, with TRBD2 as a possible D gene (5 bases). Trimming removed 4 bases at V and 5 bases at J, with 6 bases between. The germline V gene has CDR1 MDHEN and CDR2 SYDVKM. CDR3 length: 11 amino acids. The CDR3 protein is CASSYGNEQYF. CDR3 sequence (DNA): TGTGCCAGCAGTTACGGGAACGAGCAGTACTTC.

This clone was detected once. The chain carries TRBV5-4 and TRBJ2-1; D is unresolved. Germline assignment: CDR1 SGHNT and CDR2 YYREEE (reference sequence). The CDR3 is made up of 12 amino acids. V lost 3 bases and J 6 bases, leaving 7 bases between the germline ends. As DNA, the CDR3 is TGTGCCAGCAGCTCGATTGGCAATGAGCAGTTCTTC. This gives the protein CASSSIGNEQFF.

This chain joins TRBV19 and TRBJ2-7; weak D call: TRBD2 (5 bases). V was shortened by 6 bases and J by 2 bases, with 17 bases between the two germline ends. Germline V gene lookup returns CDR1 LNHDA and CDR2 SQIVND (reference sequence). The CDR3 covers 15 residues. The CDR3 here is CASSYGLAVPYEQYF. The CDR3 nucleotides read TGTGCCAGTAGCTACGGACTGGCGGTTCCCTACGAGCAGTACTTC.

This rearrangement joins TRBV7-9 to TRBJ2-7; 8 bases line up with TRBD2. The CDR3 sequence is 15 residues long. Germline V gene data show CDR1 as SEHNR and CDR2 as FQNEAQ (reference sequence). The J segment lost 3 bases and the V segment lost 2 bases, leaving 6 bases of the junction unmatched. CDR3 amino acids: CASSLTSGPHYEQYF. CDR3 DNA: TGTGCCAGCAGCTTAACTAGCGGACCGCACTACGAGCAGTACTTC.

J is TRBJ2-7 and V is TRBV10-2; D not resolved. Germline V gene sequence: CDR1 WSHSY, CDR2 SAAADI. V was cut by 2 bases and J by 4 bases, with 3 bases left in between. This CDR3 has 11 residues. This CDR3 reads CASSERYEQYF. In DNA, the CDR3 is TGCGCCAGCAGTGAGCGTTACGAGCAGTACTTC.

This chain uses TRBV6-6 with TRBJ2-2, with no clear D. Per the germline V gene, CDR1 is MNHNY and CDR2 is SVGAGI (reference sequence). This CDR3 has 16 residues. The germline V and J ends were trimmed by 6 bases and 7 bases, with 21 bases remaining between them. In DNA form, the CDR3 reads TGTGCCAGCAGCCCCCGGTTGGGTCTAGAGGTCGGGGAGCTGTTTTTT. Encoded protein: CASSPRLGLEVGELFF.

The chain is built from TRBV7-9 and TRBJ1-6; maybe TRBD1 (5 bases). Germline assignment: CDR1 SEHNR and CDR2 FQNEAQ (reference sequence). The CDR3 covers 19 residues. The V end lost 0 bases, the J end lost 0 bases, and 15 bases lay between the germline ends. The CDR3 DNA is TGTGCCAGCAGCTTAGCGGGACCGGGCCTGAGCTCCTATAATTCACCCCTCCACTTT. Translated: CASSLAGPGLSSYNSPLHF.

V and J are TRBV27 and TRBJ1-1, with D possibly matching TRBD1 (5 bases). Trimming took 2 bases from V and 4 from J, leaving 11 bases between them. CDR1 and CDR2 from the germline V gene are MNHEY and SMNVEV (reference sequence). The CDR3 is made up of 14 amino acids. The CDR3, as DNA: TGTGCCAGCAGTTTAACAGGAATGGGCACTGAAGCTTTCTTT. Its protein is CASSLTGMGTEAFF.

The genes are TRBV7-9 and TRBJ1-2; 9 bases line up with TRBD1. The germline V gene has CDR1 SEHNR and CDR2 FQNEAQ (reference sequence). The V segment lost 5 bases and the J segment 0 bases; nucleotides outside the gene matches: 16. This CDR3 has 19 residues. CDR3 region: CASSPQGALGLATNYGYTF. The CDR3, as DNA: TGTGCCAGCAGCCCACAGGGGGCGCTTGGACTGGCAACTAACTATGGCTACACCTTC.